Sequencing of this TCR beta chain was carried out in a study of blood T cell repertoires in COVID-19. CDR3 length: 13 residues. CDR1 LNHDA and CDR2 SQIVND come from the germline V gene (reference sequence). Trimming left V 8 bases short and J 1 base short, with 11 bases between. Here immunoSEQ multiplex PCR was the method, and the copy in TCRdb shows in-frame clones only, minus some. The sample carries 250,000 to 350,000 clones, approximately 87% recorded once. This receptor was obtained from a woman between 50 and 59 years old who had recovered from COVID-19. V usage is TRBV19 and J usage is TRBJ1-1, with D uncertain. Input material: peripheral blood. The CDR3 DNA reads as TGTGCCAGTGCAAGAAACACGAACACTGAAGCTTTCTTT. Translation: CASARNTNTEAFF.